This TCR beta chain comes out of a study of blood T cell repertoires in COVID-19 (dated by TCRdb to 2018 to 2021). For the study in its entirety: Samples covering the acute and convalescent phases of COVID-19 were provided by collaborators in the United States, Italy and Spain. Nearly every sample came with metadata listing a de-identified subject ID, COVID-19 status, age in years and sex. The material from the prospective study consisted of cDNA or gDNA derived from T cells, B-cell-depleted T cells, or PBMCs. Where available, HLA class I and class II types were taken from metadata supplied by the sample provider and were not determined by assay-based typing. Subjects who had been exposed to COVID-19, were actively infected with it, or had recovered from it provided the deeply sampled blood TCRbeta repertoires that made up the dataset. A freely available public database, intended as a resource for researchers studying the immune response to SARS-CoV-2, is where the repertoires were released. The samples were drawn from the first 160 participants of the ongoing ImmuneRACE study and from 1,254 subjects provided by 6 global collaborators. Overall study results and their limits: Clinical and demographic metadata were provided uncurated, with the amount varying by source and participant.

Comment on this clone: Its antigen is currently not known. Base qualities are missing; no much larger clone stands one base away.

TCRbeta CDR3 regions were amplified from genomic DNA using the immunoSEQ Assay, a bias-controlled multiplex PCR. As for the authors' bioinformatics: The number of nucleated cells in each sample was estimated from the amplification of reference gene primers within the assay. To quantify the absolute abundance of each unique TCRbeta CDR3 rearrangement, sequence reads were collapsed and filtered. For each sample, productive Simpson clonality was calculated as the square root of Simpson's diversity index over productive rearrangements. TCRdb took this table from immuneACCESS and kept in-frame rearrangements with V and J called. Such tables lack part of the clones; where checked against another copy, unresolved V genes explain under half of the gap, and the rest is unexplained. Clonal size and the V and J genes are those of that table, whereas D and trimming came from the DNA. The sample includes over 50,000 clones, with 85% observed a single time. Roughly 10% of the sample comes from the top ten.

Whole blood was collected in K2EDTA tubes by collaborating institutions according to the institutions' own protocols. For TCRbeta analysis, collaborators shipped samples in one of three forms: frozen whole blood, isolated PBMCs, or DNA extracted from either of those sample types. The CDR3 goes from the cysteine to the phenylalanine over 14 residues. The entry retains the CDR3 DNA only, 42 bases that are in frame from base 1. CDR1 and CDR2 are read off the germline V gene (reference sequence) as LGHDT and YNNKEL. The junction shows trimming of 1 base on V and 10 bases on J, plus 13 bases between the germline ends.

The chain joins TRBV3-1 (or the pseudogene TRBV3-2) to TRBJ1-4; no confident D gene assignment can be made. The origin of this receptor is a human donor in a cohort sampled during active COVID-19. Input material: peripheral blood. The bases read TGTGCCAGCAGCCAAGGAGGCGGGGATGCAAAACTGTTTTTT. This is translated as CASSQGGGDAKLFF.